Listed below are T cell receptor beta chains from one sample, sequenced in a study of OX40 agonist ivuxolimab in advanced cancers. Measured with immunoSEQ multiplex PCR; TCRdb has only the in-frame clones, and not every one. The repertoire holds roughly 56,000 clones, roughly 91% seen once, with about 0.8% in the top ten. The source was CD4+ or CD8+ T cells sorted from blood, collected in a trial of the OX40 agonist ivuxolimab. The source is an adult with an advanced solid tumor such as melanoma, head and neck, liver or kidney cancer. Each CDR3 is given with its conserved first and last residue. The order of the fields is clone size, J gene, V gene, D gene, CDR3 DNA, CDR3 protein. D genes are given only for firm matches. The size field is filled for only some rows; it gives once, few, many or a size class.

few TRBJ2-7 TRBV5-1 NA TGCGCCAGCAGCTTGGGCATAACGTCAGGAGCCTACGAGCAGTACTTC CASSLGITSGAYEQYF
NA TRBJ2-3 TRBV7-8 TRBD2 TGTGCCAGCACCCCGATTAGGAGGACTAGATTAAGCACAGATACGCAGTATTTT CASTPIRRTRLSTDTQYF
NA TRBJ2-1 TRBV2 TRBD2 TGTGCCAGCAGTTGGGGACTAGCGGGAGAGGGGGGGGGTAATGAGCAGTTCTTC CASSWGLAGEGGGNEQFF
NA TRBJ1-1 TRBV6-6 NA TGTGCCAGCAGTTGGGGGGGAATCGGGTACACTGAAGCTTTCTTT CASSWGGIGYTEAFF
NA TRBJ2-2 TRBV7-2 NA TGTGCCAGCAGCTTTCCAGGGACTCTGAACACCGGGGAGCTGTTTTTT CASSFPGTLNTGELFF
NA TRBJ2-3 TRBV20-1 NA TGCAGTGCTAGTAGCACAGATACGCAGTATTTT CSASSTDTQYF
NA TRBJ1-1 TRBV5-1 NA TGCGCCAGCAGCGGGGATTCCGACACTGAAGCTTTCTTT CASSGDSDTEAFF
NA TRBJ1-1 TRBV7-9 NA TGTGCCAGCAGCTTCCCCGGTGAAGCTTTCTTT CASSFPGEAFF
NA TRBJ2-3 TRBV25-1 TRBD2 TGTGCCAGCAGTGGTCGACCGGGACTAGCGCCCACAGATACGCAGTATTTT CASSGRPGLAPTDTQYF
NA TRBJ1-2 TRBV9 NA TGTGCCAGCAGCGACCGTGATAGGGGTGGCTACACCTTC CASSDRDRGGYTF
NA TRBJ1-2 TRBV28 TRBD1 TGTGCCAGCAAATTTCCAGGGGGCGCGGGCTATGGCTACACCTTC CASKFPGGAGYGYTF
NA TRBJ2-1 TRBV29-1 NA TGCAGCGTTGGATCTTTCAATGAGCAGTTCTTC CSVGSFNEQFF
NA TRBJ1-1 TRBV11-2 NA TGTGCCAGCAGCTTAGAGACAGGAGAAGCTTTCTTT CASSLETGEAFF
NA TRBJ2-7 TRBV2 NA TGTGCCAGCAGCCATAGGACTGGGACTCCTCTCTACGAGCAGTACTTC CASSHRTGTPLYEQYF
few TRBJ2-1 TRBV10-1 TRBD2 TGCGCCAGCAGTGCAGCGGGTGTAACTAGCGGGACCAATGAGCAGTTCTTC CASSAAGVTSGTNEQFF
NA TRBJ2-1 TRBV11-3 TRBD2 TGTGCCAGCAGCACGAGTAGGTTAGCGGGGGGGCCGAGTGAGCAGTTCTTC CASSTSRLAGGPSEQFF
NA TRBJ2-1 TRBV6-5 NA TGTGCCAGCAGTTTTTCAGGATCCAATGAGCAGTTCTTC CASSFSGSNEQFF
NA TRBJ2-5 TRBV5-4 TRBD1 TGTGCCAGCAGCCCGGGAAGGGGGCTTGAGACCCAGTACTTC CASSPGRGLETQYF
NA TRBJ1-2 TRBV4-1 NA TGCGCCAGCAGCCAAGATGCGACAGATTATGGCTACACCTTC CASSQDATDYGYTF
NA TRBJ2-5 TRBV7-6 TRBD2 TGTGCCAGCAGCTCCAAGAGGGGACTAGCGGGAGAGACCCAGTACTTC CASSSKRGLAGETQYF
NA TRBJ2-1 TRBV9 TRBD2 TGTGCCAGCAGCGTAGAATCTAGCGGGGGGCTTTACAATGAGCAGTTCTTC CASSVESSGGLYNEQFF
NA TRBJ1-2 TRBV6-1 NA TGTGCCAGCAGTGAAGCTGGGGGCGCAGGCTATGGCTACACCTTC CASSEAGGAGYGYTF
NA TRBJ2-3 TRBV7-3 TRBD2 TGTGCCAGCAGCTTAACCAGCGGGAGTAGGACAGATACGCAGTATTTT CASSLTSGSRTDTQYF
NA TRBJ2-2 TRBV5-1 TRBD2 TGCGCCAGCAGCCCAGCACTAGCGGGAAACACCGGGGAGCTGTTTTTT CASSPALAGNTGELFF